The source of this TCR beta chain is a study of T cells in Graves' hyperthyroidism and ophthalmopathy. Researchers amplified the TCR beta CDR3 regions from RNA transcripts. HTBI primers drove first-round RT-PCR of the TCR CDR3. TCRdb recomputed calls from the multiplex PCR reads with MiXCR, one row per CDR3 protein. The sample lists some 370,000 distinct CDR3 sequences, around 15% seen once, with over 25% in the top ten. This clonotype turned up a few times. The germline V gene encodes CDR1 DFQATT and CDR2 SNEGSKA (reference sequence). With 2 bases removed from V and 0 bases from J, the gap between germline ends came to 21 bases. CDR3 length equals 18 residues.

The chain joins TRBV20-1 to TRBJ2-3; TRBD2 is a possible D gene (5 bases). Sequencing used blood. The receptor comes from a man between 45 and 60 years old with Graves' ophthalmopathy. The CDR3 DNA reads TGCAGTGCTAGATATTGGACCTCGGGAAGACCTAGCACAGATACGCAGTATTTT. Protein product: CSARYWTSGRPSTDTQYF.